This T cell receptor beta chain is drawn from a study of T cells in Graves' hyperthyroidism and ophthalmopathy. Diagnoses were made from clinical symptoms, serum measures (thyroxine and TRAb), thyroid ultrasound and orbital computed tomography. Fresh peripheral blood, about 9.6 ml, yielded the PBMCs. This clonotype occurred a few times. TCR beta CDR3 regions were amplified from RNA. In the first-round RT-PCR of the TCR CDR3, the HTBI primer set was used. Each CDR3 protein gets one entry after TCRdb re-called the multiplex PCR reads with MiXCR. The sample lists 250,000 to 300,000 distinct CDR3 sequences, roughly 19% occurring once. The source is a man aged 45-65 years with Graves' ophthalmopathy. Source material: blood.

In DNA, the CDR3 is TGTGCCAGCAGCCGGACAAGGAACTACGAGCAGTACTTC. It codes for CASSRTRNYEQYF. This chain links TRBV7-3 with TRBJ2-7; D might be TRBD1 (5 bases). V lost 5 bases, J lost 3 bases, and 11 bases lay in between. Looked up from germline, CDR1 is SGHTA and CDR2 is FQGTGA. This CDR3 contains 13 residues.